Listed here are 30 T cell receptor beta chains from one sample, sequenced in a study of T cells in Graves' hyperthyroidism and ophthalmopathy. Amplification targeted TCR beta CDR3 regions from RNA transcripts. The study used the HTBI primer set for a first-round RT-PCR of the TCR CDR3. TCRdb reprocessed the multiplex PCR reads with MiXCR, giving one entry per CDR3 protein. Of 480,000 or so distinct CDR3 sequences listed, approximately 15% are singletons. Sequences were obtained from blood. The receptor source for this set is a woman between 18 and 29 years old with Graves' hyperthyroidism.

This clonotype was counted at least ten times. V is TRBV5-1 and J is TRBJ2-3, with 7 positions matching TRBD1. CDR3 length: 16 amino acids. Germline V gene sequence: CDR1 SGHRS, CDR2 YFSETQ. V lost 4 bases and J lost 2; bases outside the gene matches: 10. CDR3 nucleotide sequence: TGCGCCAGCAGCGCCGGGACAGTCGCCTCCACAGATACGCAGTATTTT. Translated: CASSAGTVASTDTQYF.

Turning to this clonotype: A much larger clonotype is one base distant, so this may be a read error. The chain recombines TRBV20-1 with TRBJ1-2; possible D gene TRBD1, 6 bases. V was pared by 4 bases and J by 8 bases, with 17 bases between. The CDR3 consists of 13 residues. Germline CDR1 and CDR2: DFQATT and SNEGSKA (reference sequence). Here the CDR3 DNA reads TGCAGTGCTATGGGGGCCCCACTAGAAGGCTACACCTTC. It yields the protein CSAMGAPLEGYTF.

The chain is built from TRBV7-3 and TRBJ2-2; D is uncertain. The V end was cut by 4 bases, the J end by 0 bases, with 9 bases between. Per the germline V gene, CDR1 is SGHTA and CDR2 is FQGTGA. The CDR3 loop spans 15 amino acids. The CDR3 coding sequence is TGTGCCAGCAGCTCTCCGGGTTCGAACACCGGGGAGCTGTTTTTT. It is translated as CASSSPGSNTGELFF.

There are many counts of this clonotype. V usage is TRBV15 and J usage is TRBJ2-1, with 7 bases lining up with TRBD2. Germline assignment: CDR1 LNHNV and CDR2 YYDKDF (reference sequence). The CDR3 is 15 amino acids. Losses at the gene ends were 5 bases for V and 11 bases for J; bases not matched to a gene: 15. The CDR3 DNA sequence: TGTGCCACCAGCGGGGGGGTGGGAGTCAGAGGGCAGCAGTTCTTC. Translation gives CATSGGVGVRGQQFF.

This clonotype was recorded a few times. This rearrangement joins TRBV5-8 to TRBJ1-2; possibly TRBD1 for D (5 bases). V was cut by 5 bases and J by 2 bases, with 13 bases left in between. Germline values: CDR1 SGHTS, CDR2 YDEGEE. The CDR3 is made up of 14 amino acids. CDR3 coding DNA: TGTGCCAGCAGGCGCCAGGGAGGGAACTATGGCTACACCTTC. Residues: CASRRQGGNYGYTF.

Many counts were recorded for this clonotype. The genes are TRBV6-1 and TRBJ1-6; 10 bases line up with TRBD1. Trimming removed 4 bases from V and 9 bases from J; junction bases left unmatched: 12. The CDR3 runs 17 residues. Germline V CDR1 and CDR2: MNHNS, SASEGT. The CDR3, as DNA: TGTGCCAGCAGTGGAAACCCTCTCGGACAGGGGGGTTCACCCCTCCACTTT. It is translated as CASSGNPLGQGGSPLHF.

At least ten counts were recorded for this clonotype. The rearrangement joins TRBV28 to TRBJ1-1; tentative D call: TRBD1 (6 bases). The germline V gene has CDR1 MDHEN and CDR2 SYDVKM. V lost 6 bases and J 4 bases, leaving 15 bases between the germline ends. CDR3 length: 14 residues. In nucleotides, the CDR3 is TGTGCCAGCAGATTGACAGGAGTAAGCACTGAAGCTTTCTTT. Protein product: CASRLTGVSTEAFF.

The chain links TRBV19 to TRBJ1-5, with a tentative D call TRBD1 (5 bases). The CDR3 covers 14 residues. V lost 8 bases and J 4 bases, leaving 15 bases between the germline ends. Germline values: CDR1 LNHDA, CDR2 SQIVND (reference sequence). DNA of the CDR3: TGTGCCAGTTTAGGGAGACAGAGTAATCAGCCCCAGCATTTT. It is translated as CASLGRQSNQPQHF. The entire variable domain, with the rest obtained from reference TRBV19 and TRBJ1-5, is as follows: DGGITQSPKYLFRKEGQNVTLSCEQNLNHDAMYWYRQDPGQGLRLIYYSQIVNDFQKGDIAEGYSVSREKKESFPLTVTSAQKNPTAFYLCASLGRQSNQPQHFGDGTRLSIL.

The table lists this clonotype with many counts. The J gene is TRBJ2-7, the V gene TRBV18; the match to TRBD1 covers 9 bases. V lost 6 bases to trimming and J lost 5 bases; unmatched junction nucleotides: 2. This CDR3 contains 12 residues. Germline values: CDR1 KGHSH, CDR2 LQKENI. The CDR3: CASSRDRDEQYV. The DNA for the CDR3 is TGTGCCAGCTCGCGGGACAGGGACGAGCAGTACGTC.

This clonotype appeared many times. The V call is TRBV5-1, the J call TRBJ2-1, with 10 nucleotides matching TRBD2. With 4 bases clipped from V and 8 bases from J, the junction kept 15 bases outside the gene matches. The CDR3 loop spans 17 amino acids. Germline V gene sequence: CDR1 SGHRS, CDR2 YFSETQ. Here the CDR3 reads CASSLTAGLAASDEQFF. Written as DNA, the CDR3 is TGCGCCAGCAGCCTGACCGCCGGACTAGCGGCCTCGGATGAGCAGTTCTTC.

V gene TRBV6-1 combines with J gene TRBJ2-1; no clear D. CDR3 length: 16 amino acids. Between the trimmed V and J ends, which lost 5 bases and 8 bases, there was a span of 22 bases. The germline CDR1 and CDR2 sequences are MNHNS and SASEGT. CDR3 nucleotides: TGTGCCAGCAGTCTGACGATTGACTTTGGGGTTGATGAGCAGTTCTTC. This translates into CASSLTIDFGVDEQFF.

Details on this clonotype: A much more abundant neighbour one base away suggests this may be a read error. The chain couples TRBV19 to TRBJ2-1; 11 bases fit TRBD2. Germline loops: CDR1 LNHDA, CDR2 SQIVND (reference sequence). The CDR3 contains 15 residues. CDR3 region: CARSIVAGGSDEQFF. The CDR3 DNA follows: TGTGCCAGAAGTATCGTAGCGGGAGGGAGTGATGAGCAGTTCTTC.

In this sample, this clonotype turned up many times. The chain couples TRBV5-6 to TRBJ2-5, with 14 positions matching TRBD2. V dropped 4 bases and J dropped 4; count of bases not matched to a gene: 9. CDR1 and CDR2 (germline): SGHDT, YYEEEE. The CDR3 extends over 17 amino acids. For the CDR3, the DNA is TGTGCCAGCAGCGGGGGACTAGCGGGAGACTTTGGAGAGACCCAGTACTTC. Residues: CASSGGLAGDFGETQYF. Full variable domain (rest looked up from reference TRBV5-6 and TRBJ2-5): DAGVTQSPTHLIKTRGQQVTLRCSPKSGHDTVSWYQQALGQGPQFIFQYYEEEERQRGNFPDRFSGHQFPNYSSELNVNALLLGDSALYLCASSGGLAGDFGETQYFGPGTRLLVL.

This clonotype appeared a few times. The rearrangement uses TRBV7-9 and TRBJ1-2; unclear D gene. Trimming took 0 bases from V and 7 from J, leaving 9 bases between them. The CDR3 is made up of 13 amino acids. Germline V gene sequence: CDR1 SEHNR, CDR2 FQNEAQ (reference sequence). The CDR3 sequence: CASSLAAVVGYTF. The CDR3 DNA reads TGTGCCAGCAGCTTAGCGGCGGTAGTTGGCTACACCTTC.

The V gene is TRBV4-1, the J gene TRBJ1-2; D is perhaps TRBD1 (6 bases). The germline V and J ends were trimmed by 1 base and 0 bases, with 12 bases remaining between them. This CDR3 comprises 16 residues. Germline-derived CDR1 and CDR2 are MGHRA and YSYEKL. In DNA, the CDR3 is TGCGCCAGCAGCCAAGGAGGGGGGGGGACTAACTATGGCTACACCTTC. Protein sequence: CASSQGGGGTNYGYTF.

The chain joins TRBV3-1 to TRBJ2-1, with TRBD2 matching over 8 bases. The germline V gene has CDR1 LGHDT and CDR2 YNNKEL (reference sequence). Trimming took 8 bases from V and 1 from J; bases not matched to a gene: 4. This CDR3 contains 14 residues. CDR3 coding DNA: TGTGCCAGCCGGGTAGCGGGGTCCTACAATGAGCAGTTCTTC. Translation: CASRVAGSYNEQFF.

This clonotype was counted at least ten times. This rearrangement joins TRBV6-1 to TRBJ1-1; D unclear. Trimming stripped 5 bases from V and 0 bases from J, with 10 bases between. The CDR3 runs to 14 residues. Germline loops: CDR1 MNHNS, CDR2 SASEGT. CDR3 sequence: CASSWRGLNTEAFF. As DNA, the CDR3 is TGTGCCAGCAGTTGGAGAGGTCTGAACACTGAAGCTTTCTTT.

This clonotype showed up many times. CDR3 sequence reads: CATGTFGRAPDTQYF. CDR3 coding DNA: TGTGCCACCGGGACGTTCGGGAGGGCTCCAGATACGCAGTATTTT. The rearrangement uses TRBV12-3 or TRBV12-4 and TRBJ2-3; 8 bases fit TRBD2. CDR3 length: 15 residues. The J segment lost 4 bases and the V segment lost 10 bases, leaving 13 bases of the junction unmatched.

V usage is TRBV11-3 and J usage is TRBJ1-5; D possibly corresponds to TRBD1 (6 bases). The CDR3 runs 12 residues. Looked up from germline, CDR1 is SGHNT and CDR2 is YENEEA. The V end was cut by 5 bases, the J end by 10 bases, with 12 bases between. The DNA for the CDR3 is TGTGCCAGCAGCCAGGGGACCGGACCCCAGCATTTT. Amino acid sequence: CASSQGTGPQHF.

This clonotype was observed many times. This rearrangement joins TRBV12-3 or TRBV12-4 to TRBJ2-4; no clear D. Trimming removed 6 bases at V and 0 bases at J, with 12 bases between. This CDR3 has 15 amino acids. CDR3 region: CASRSSGVAKNIQYF. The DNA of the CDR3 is TGTGCCAGCAGGTCTTCAGGTGTAGCCAAAAACATTCAGTACTTC.

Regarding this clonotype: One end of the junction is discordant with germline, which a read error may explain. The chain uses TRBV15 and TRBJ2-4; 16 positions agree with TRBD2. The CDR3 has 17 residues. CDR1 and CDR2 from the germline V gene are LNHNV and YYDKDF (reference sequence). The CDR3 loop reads CATTRSGLAGGQNIQYF. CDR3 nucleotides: TGTGCCACCACCAGATCGGGACTAGCGGGGGGGCAAAACATTCAGTACTTC.

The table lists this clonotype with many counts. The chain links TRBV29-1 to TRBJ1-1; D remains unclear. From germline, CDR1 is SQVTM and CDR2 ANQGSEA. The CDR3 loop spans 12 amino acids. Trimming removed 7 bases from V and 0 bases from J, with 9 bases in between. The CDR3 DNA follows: TGCAGCGCAACATCGATGAACACTGAAGCTTTCTTT. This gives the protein CSATSMNTEAFF.

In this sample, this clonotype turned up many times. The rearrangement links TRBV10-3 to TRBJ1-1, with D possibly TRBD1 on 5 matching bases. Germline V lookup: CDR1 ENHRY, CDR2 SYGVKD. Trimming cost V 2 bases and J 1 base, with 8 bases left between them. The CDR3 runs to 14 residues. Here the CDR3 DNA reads TGTGCCATCAGTGAGAACGGGGGGAACACTGAAGCTTTCTTT. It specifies CAISENGGNTEAFF.

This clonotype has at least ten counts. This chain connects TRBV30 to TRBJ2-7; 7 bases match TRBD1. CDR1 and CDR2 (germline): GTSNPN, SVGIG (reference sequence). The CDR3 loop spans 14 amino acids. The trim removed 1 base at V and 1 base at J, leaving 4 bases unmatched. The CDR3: CAWSDDRESYEQYF. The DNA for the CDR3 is TGTGCCTGGAGTGATGACAGGGAATCCTACGAGCAGTACTTC.

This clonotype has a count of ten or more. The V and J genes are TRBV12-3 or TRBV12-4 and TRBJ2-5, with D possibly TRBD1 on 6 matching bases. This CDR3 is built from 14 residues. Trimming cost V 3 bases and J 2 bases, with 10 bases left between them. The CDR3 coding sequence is TGTGCCAGCAGTTTTTTCCAGGGGCAAGAGACCCAGTACTTC. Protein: CASSFFQGQETQYF.

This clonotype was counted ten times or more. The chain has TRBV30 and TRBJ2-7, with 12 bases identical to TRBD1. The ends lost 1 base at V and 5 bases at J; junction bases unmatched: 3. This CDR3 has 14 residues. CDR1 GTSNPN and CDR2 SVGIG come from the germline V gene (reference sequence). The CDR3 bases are TGTGCCTGGAGTGCCGGGACAGGGGGCCACGAGCAGTACTTC. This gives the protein CAWSAGTGGHEQYF.

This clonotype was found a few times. The CDR3 region is CASSPGGVAYGYTF. The CDR3 region has the DNA TGTGCCAGCAGCCCCGGCGGTGTAGCCTATGGCTACACCTTC. The chain carries TRBV5-5 and TRBJ1-2; D unresolved. V lost 4 bases and J 4 bases, leaving 14 bases between the germline ends. CDR3 length equals 14 residues. Germline loops: CDR1 SGHKS, CDR2 YYEKEE (reference sequence). The full variable domain, completed using reference TRBV5-5 and TRBJ1-2, is DAGVTQSPTHLIKTRGQQVTLRCSPISGHKSVSWYQQVLGQGPQFIFQYYEKEERGRGNFPDRFSARQFPNYSSELNVNALLLGDSALYLCASSPGGVAYGYTFGSGTRLTVV.

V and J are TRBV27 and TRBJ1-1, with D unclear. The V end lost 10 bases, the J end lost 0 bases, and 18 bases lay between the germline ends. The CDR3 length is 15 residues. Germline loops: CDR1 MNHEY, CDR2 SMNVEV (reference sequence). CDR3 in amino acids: CATFFFTHLNTEAFF. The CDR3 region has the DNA TGTGCCACCTTCTTTTTTACGCACTTGAACACTGAAGCTTTCTTT.

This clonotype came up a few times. The CDR3 DNA follows: TGCAGTGCTAGTGCTAGTGCTAACACCGGGGAGCTGTTTTTT. Its translation: CSASASANTGELFF. The chain recombines TRBV20-1 with TRBJ2-2, with D unclear. V dropped 3 bases and J dropped 2 bases, with 10 bases sitting between them. The CDR3 has 14 residues. Germline loops: CDR1 DFQATT, CDR2 SNEGSKA (reference sequence).

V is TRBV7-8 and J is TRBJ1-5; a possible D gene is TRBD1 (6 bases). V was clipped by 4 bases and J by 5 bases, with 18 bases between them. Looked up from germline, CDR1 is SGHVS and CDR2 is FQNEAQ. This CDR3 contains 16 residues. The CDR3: CASSSPGRGLHQPQHF. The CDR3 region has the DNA TGTGCCAGCAGCTCCCCTGGCAGGGGCCTCCATCAGCCCCAGCATTTT.